Each of the 6 T cell receptor beta chains below was sequenced from the same sample in a study of blood T cell repertoires in COVID-19. Some clones are missing from TCRdb's copy, which holds only in-frame ones; the method was immunoSEQ multiplex PCR. Of around 470,000 clones in the sample, around 91% were seen once. The material sequenced was PBMCs or T cells enriched from blood (not recorded which). These TCRs come from a man in his late teens or twenties who had recovered from COVID-19.

This chain uses TRBV6-1 with TRBJ1-6; perhaps TRBD1 as D (6 bases). V lost 2 bases and J lost 9, with 17 bases in between. Germline-derived CDR1 and CDR2 are MNHNS and SASEGT. The length of the CDR3 is 16 residues. CDR3 sequence (DNA): TGTGCCAGCAGTGAACCCGGCCAGGGGAACGGTTCACCCCTCCACTTT. Protein sequence: CASSEPGQGNGSPLHF.

The V call is TRBV4-1, the J call TRBJ2-7, with TRBD2 matching 8 bases. This CDR3 contains 16 residues. Germline CDR1 is MGHRA and CDR2 is YSYEKL. The V gene end was trimmed by 1 base and the J gene end by 3 bases; junction bases not matched to a gene: 8. CDR3 residues: CASSQGPGRAIYEQYF. In DNA form, the CDR3 reads TGCGCCAGCAGCCAAGGCCCCGGGAGGGCCATCTACGAGCAGTACTTC.

The chain combines TRBV29-1 with TRBJ1-2, with TRBD1 identical over 9 bases. Germline V gives CDR1 SQVTM, CDR2 ANQGSEA. The CDR3 has 14 amino acids. J was trimmed by 4 bases and V by 3 bases; bases with no gene match: 6. CDR3 DNA: TGCAGCGTTGAGATTACAGGGGGCGGCTATGGCTACACCTTC. Protein product: CSVEITGGGYGYTF.

This clone was seen a single time. This chain connects TRBV29-1 to TRBJ1-2; the D is unclear. Germline-derived CDR1 and CDR2 are SQVTM and ANQGSEA. Trimming removed 7 bases from V and 2 bases from J, with 11 bases in between. The length of the CDR3 is 12 residues. As DNA, the CDR3 is TGCAGCGCACCCACGGGAAACTATGGCTACACCTTC. Its translation is CSAPTGNYGYTF.

The DNA for the CDR3 is TGTGCCAGCAGCCCCGGGATTGGAAACACCATATATTTT. As protein: CASSPGIGNTIYF. This sequence joins TRBV9 and TRBJ1-3; D is undetermined. Germline CDR1 is SGDLS and CDR2 is YYNGEE. The CDR3 has 13 residues. Trimming took off 4 bases at V and 3 bases at J, with 8 bases between the two ends. Drawing the rest from reference TRBV9 and TRBJ1-3, the complete variable domain is DSGVTQTPKHLITATGQRVTLRCSPRSGDLSVYWYQQSLDQGLQFLIQYYNGEERAKGNILERFSAQQFPDLHSELNLSSLELGDSALYFCASSPGIGNTIYFGEGSWLTVV.

The chain couples TRBV6-5 to TRBJ2-7; D is ambiguous. The CDR3 runs 12 residues. Trimming cost V 6 bases and J 3 bases, with 9 bases left between them. Germline-derived CDR1 and CDR2 are MNHEY and SVGAGI. Here the CDR3 reads CASSPSVYEQYF. In nucleotides, the CDR3 is TGTGCCAGCAGCCCGAGCGTCTACGAGCAGTACTTC.